This T cell receptor beta chain was observed in a study of blood T cells in healthy people across ages. Notes on the study in general: Diversity figures based on one million T cells were deemed too low. Roughly linear declines in TCR beta diversity per million T cells occurred with age.

Extracted total RNA amounted to at least 6 micrograms for each sample. To note about this clonotype: Antigen unknown.

J gave up 3 bases and V 0 bases, and 3 bases lay outside the gene matches. The V gene's germline CDR1 is MNHEY and CDR2 SVGAGI. The CDR3 sequence is 16 residues long. Together with a sample-barcoded 5' primer, a J-beta primer mix was included in a second PCR lasting about 7 to 12 cycles. TCRdb passed the 5' RACE reads through MiXCR, listing each CDR3 protein once. The sample has 850,000 to 1,300,000 distinct CDR3 sequences; less than 50% are singletons. This chain joins TRBV6-5 and TRBJ1-5; TRBD1 matches 9 bases. Sequencing input: blood. This clonotype originated in a woman aged 60-75 years in good health. This CDR3 reads CASSYSGTGINQPQHF. CDR3 nucleotide sequence: TGTGCCAGCAGTTACTCCGGGACAGGGATCAATCAGCCCCAGCATTTT.